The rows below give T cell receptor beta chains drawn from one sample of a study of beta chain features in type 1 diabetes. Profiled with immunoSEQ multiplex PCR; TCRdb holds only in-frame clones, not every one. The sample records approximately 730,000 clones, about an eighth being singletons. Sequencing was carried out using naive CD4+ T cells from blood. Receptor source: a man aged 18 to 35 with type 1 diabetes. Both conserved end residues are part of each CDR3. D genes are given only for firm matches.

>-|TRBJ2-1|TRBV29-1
CSGERSYNEQFF
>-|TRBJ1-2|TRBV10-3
CAITEGPNYGYTF
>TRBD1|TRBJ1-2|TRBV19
CASSTGQGFEGYTF
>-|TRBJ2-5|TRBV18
CASSPDYQETQYF
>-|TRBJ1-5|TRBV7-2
CASSLVSWDQPQHF
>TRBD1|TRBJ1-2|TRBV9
CASSVGTGHGYTF
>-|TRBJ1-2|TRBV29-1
CSGREAYGYTF
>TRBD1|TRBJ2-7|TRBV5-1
CASSTDRSYEQYF
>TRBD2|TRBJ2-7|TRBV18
CASSPPGSGGYEQYF
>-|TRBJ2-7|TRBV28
CASSESFYEQYF
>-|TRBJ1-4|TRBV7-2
CASSLFVVEKLFF
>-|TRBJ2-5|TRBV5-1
CASSLGSGAQETQYF
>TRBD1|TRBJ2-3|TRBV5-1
CASSAGTGGDTQYF
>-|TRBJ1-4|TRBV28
CASSLTELEKLFF
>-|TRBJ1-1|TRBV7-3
CASSLTLDTEAFF
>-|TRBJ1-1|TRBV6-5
CASSSRGGYTEAFF
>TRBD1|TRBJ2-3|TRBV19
CASSLQGEEDTQYF
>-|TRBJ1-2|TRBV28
CASSLWSGGYTF
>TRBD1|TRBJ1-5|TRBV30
CAWSTGGYQPQHF
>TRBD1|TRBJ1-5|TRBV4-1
CASSSQGANNQPQHF
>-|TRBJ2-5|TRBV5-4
CASSLEGQETQYF
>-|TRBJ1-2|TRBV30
CAWQNVQILGGYTF
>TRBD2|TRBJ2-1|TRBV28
CASSPGGSSYNEQFF
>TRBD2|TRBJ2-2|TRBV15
CATSSGLAGTAGELFF
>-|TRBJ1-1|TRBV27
CASSLVRNTEAFF
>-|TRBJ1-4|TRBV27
CASSLSGGWERKLFF
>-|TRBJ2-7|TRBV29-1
CSVGQHATYEQYF
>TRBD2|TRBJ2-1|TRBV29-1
CSAITSGGGNEQFF
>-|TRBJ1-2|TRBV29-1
CSVEDQEGYGYTF
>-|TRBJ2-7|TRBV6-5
CASSPDRRPFNEQYF
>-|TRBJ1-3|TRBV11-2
CASSLDSLGNTIYF
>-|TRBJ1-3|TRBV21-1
CASSNRAIGSSGNTIYF
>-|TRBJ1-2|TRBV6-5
CASSYLGGSYGYTF
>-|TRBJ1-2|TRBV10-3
CAIGGFYGYTF
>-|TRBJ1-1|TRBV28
CATDSRRLEAFF
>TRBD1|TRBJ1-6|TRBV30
CAWSARDRNNSPLHF
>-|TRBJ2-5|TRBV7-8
CASRLGEPTREETQYF
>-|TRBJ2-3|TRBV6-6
CASSYDQNTDTQYF
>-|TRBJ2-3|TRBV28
CASSLRDTQYF
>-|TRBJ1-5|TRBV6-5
CASRSGVGQPQHF
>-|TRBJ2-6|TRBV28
CASSSSSGANVLTF
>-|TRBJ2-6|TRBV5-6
CASSLGSGIPLWANVLTF
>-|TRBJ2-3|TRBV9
CASRELGGTDTQYF
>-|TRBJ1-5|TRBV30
CAWSVRGNQPQHF
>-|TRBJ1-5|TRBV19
CASMRGSNQPQHF
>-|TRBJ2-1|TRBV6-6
CASSYSIMLNNEQFF
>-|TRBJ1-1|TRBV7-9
CASSLAGRALGTEAFF
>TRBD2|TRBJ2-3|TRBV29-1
CSVVGRLTDTQYF
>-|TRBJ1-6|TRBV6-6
CASRTGELSPLHF
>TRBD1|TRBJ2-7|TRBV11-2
CASSSSGTGGGEQYF
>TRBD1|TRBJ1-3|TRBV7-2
CASSLQGGPGNTIYF
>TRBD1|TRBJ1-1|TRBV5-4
CASSLRTGWNTEAFF
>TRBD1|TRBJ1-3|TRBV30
CAWSLSGGGNTIYF